A selection of T cell receptor beta chains follows, all from one sample in a study of shared clonotypes between healthy human individuals. TCRdb's table, derived via immunoSEQ multiplex PCR, lists solely in-frame clones and lacks some. The repertoire holds roughly 2,300,000 clones, with 92% as singletons. Sequenced material: naive CD4+ T cells from PBMCs. These receptors came from a man younger than 30 in good health. Some clones in this sample may be carry-over from other donors' samples. The CDR3 runs from the conserved cysteine through the conserved F or W. Fields, in order: D gene, V gene, J gene, clone size, CDR3 DNA, CDR3 protein. D genes are given only for firm matches. The size entry is marked missing in some rows and otherwise reads once, few, many or a size class.

d_call: .
v_call: TRBV6-5
j_call: TRBJ2-3
clone_size: once
cdr3_nt: TGTGCCAGCAGTTACGCCGCAGTCACAGATACGCAGTATTTT
cdr3_aa: CASSYAAVTDTQYF

d_call: .
v_call: TRBV19
j_call: TRBJ2-1
clone_size: .
cdr3_nt: TGTGCCAGTAGTACATACAGGGATGTCGAGCAGTTCTTC
cdr3_aa: CASSTYRDVEQFF

d_call: TRBD1
v_call: TRBV27
j_call: TRBJ1-2
clone_size: .
cdr3_nt: TGTGCCAGCAGTATCGACAGGGTCTATGGCTACACCTTC
cdr3_aa: CASSIDRVYGYTF

d_call: .
v_call: TRBV10-3
j_call: TRBJ1-2
clone_size: .
cdr3_nt: TGTGCCATCAGTGCGGGGTTCTATGGCTACACCTTC
cdr3_aa: CAISAGFYGYTF

d_call: TRBD1
v_call: TRBV7-2
j_call: TRBJ1-3
clone_size: .
cdr3_nt: TGTGCCAGCCGGGGGACAGGGAACACCATATATTTT
cdr3_aa: CASRGTGNTIYF

d_call: TRBD2
v_call: TRBV5-1
j_call: TRBJ2-7
clone_size: .
cdr3_nt: TGCGCCAGCAGCTTGGATGGTCGAGCGGGAGACTACGAGCAGTACTTC
cdr3_aa: CASSLDGRAGDYEQYF

d_call: TRBD1
v_call: TRBV5-1
j_call: TRBJ1-2
clone_size: .
cdr3_nt: TGCGCCAGCAGCCCAACCACAGGGGATTATGGCTACACCTTC
cdr3_aa: CASSPTTGDYGYTF

d_call: .
v_call: TRBV9
j_call: TRBJ2-1
clone_size: .
cdr3_nt: TGTGCCAGCGGGACGACTGGACATTCGACCTACAATGAGCAGTTCTTC
cdr3_aa: CASGTTGHSTYNEQFF

d_call: .
v_call: TRBV6-1
j_call: TRBJ1-3
clone_size: .
cdr3_nt: TGTGCCAGCGGACCCGGGGGGGCTGGAAACACCATATATTTT
cdr3_aa: CASGPGGAGNTIYF

d_call: TRBD1
v_call: TRBV14
j_call: TRBJ2-7
clone_size: .
cdr3_nt: TGTGCCAGCAGCCAAGTGGGACAGGGATCATACGAGCAGTACTTC
cdr3_aa: CASSQVGQGSYEQYF

d_call: .
v_call: TRBV1
j_call: TRBJ2-2
clone_size: .
cdr3_nt: TGCACCAGCAGCCAGAAAGGACTAGTTGCGAACACCGGGGAGCTGTTTTTT
cdr3_aa: CTSSQKGLVANTGELFF

d_call: .
v_call: TRBV5-6
j_call: TRBJ2-3
clone_size: .
cdr3_nt: TGTGCCAGCAGCTTGACGGGCGCAGATACGCAGTATTTT
cdr3_aa: CASSLTGADTQYF

d_call: .
v_call: TRBV28
j_call: TRBJ2-4
clone_size: .
cdr3_nt: TGTGCCAGCTCTTTGGGGGGCGTCCTAGCCAAAAACATTCAGTACTTC
cdr3_aa: CASSLGGVLAKNIQYF

d_call: .
v_call: TRBV6-6
j_call: TRBJ1-2
clone_size: .
cdr3_nt: TGTGCCAGCAGTTCTAGAACAGCAGCCTATGGCTACACCTTC
cdr3_aa: CASSSRTAAYGYTF

d_call: TRBD1
v_call: TRBV7-3
j_call: TRBJ1-6
clone_size: .
cdr3_nt: TGTGCCAGCAGCTCAACAGGGGCCCCGGATTCACCCCTCCACTTT
cdr3_aa: CASSSTGAPDSPLHF

d_call: .
v_call: TRBV6-1
j_call: TRBJ2-7
clone_size: .
cdr3_nt: TGTGCCAGCAGTGAAGCAGGGACGGGAACCTACGAGCAGTACTTC
cdr3_aa: CASSEAGTGTYEQYF

d_call: .
v_call: TRBV7-2
j_call: TRBJ2-7
clone_size: .
cdr3_nt: TGTGCCAGCGGACGACTAGGGGGCCCCCACGAGCAGTACTTC
cdr3_aa: CASGRLGGPHEQYF

d_call: TRBD2
v_call: TRBV5-5
j_call: TRBJ2-7
clone_size: once
cdr3_nt: TGTGCCAGCAGCTTTCGCGGGGACCCGAGCGGGAGCAGCGAGCAGTACTTC
cdr3_aa: CASSFRGDPSGSSEQYF

d_call: .
v_call: TRBV28
j_call: TRBJ1-2
clone_size: .
cdr3_nt: TGTGCCAGCAGTTTACTTCCGGGACGAGGCTACACCTTC
cdr3_aa: CASSLLPGRGYTF

d_call: .
v_call: TRBV28
j_call: TRBJ1-2
clone_size: .
cdr3_nt: TGTGCCAGCATCTCACGGACCGGCTACACCTTC
cdr3_aa: CASISRTGYTF

d_call: .
v_call: TRBV6-5
j_call: TRBJ1-2
clone_size: .
cdr3_nt: TGTGCCAGCAGAACCCTCGAGTATGGCTACACCTTC
cdr3_aa: CASRTLEYGYTF

d_call: .
v_call: TRBV9
j_call: TRBJ2-2
clone_size: .
cdr3_nt: TGTGCCAGCAGCGACACTACCGGGGAGCTGTTTTTT
cdr3_aa: CASSDTTGELFF

d_call: TRBD1
v_call: TRBV5-6
j_call: TRBJ1-2
clone_size: .
cdr3_nt: TGTGCCAGCAGCTTGGTGACAGGGGGCTATGGCTACACCTTC
cdr3_aa: CASSLVTGGYGYTF

d_call: .
v_call: TRBV29-1
j_call: TRBJ1-2
clone_size: .
cdr3_nt: TGCAGCGTTGAAGAGGCAGGACTGGGGTATGGCTACACCTTC
cdr3_aa: CSVEEAGLGYGYTF

d_call: TRBD1
v_call: TRBV6-1
j_call: TRBJ1-1
clone_size: .
cdr3_nt: TGTGCCAGCAGTGTACAGGGGGCCATAAAAGGTCAAGCTTTCTTT
cdr3_aa: CASSVQGAIKGQAFF

d_call: TRBD1
v_call: TRBV19
j_call: TRBJ2-4
clone_size: .
cdr3_nt: TGTGCCAGTAGTACCTGGCCGGGACAGGGTTCCCACTTC
cdr3_aa: CASSTWPGQGSHF

d_call: .
v_call: TRBV29-1
j_call: TRBJ2-3
clone_size: .
cdr3_nt: TGCAGCGTCCAACAAACAGGGTACTACACAGATACGCAGTATTTT
cdr3_aa: CSVQQTGYYTDTQYF

d_call: .
v_call: TRBV7-2
j_call: TRBJ1-2
clone_size: .
cdr3_nt: TGTGCCAGCAGCGGCTCCGGGCGGAACTATGGCTACACCTTC
cdr3_aa: CASSGSGRNYGYTF

d_call: TRBD1
v_call: TRBV2
j_call: TRBJ1-1
clone_size: few
cdr3_nt: TGTGCCAGCACTCGCCGGGACAGGGGGCGAGTAAGTTACACTGAAGCTTTCTTT
cdr3_aa: CASTRRDRGRVSYTEAFF

d_call: .
v_call: TRBV29-1
j_call: TRBJ2-5
clone_size: .
cdr3_nt: TGCAGCGTTGCTGACAGCCAAGAGACCCAGTACTTC
cdr3_aa: CSVADSQETQYF

d_call: TRBD2
v_call: TRBV7-3
j_call: TRBJ2-1
clone_size: .
cdr3_nt: TGTGCCAGCAGCCCGGGAGGGTCAACTAGCGGGAGAGAGAATGAGCAGTTCTTC
cdr3_aa: CASSPGGSTSGRENEQFF

d_call: TRBD2
v_call: TRBV28
j_call: TRBJ2-1
clone_size: .
cdr3_nt: TGTGCCAGCAGTTCGAGCGGGAGGGGTAACGAGCAGTTCTTC
cdr3_aa: CASSSSGRGNEQFF

d_call: .
v_call: TRBV5-4
j_call: TRBJ2-1
clone_size: .
cdr3_nt: TGTGCCAGCAGCCGCGCACAGGCTAATGAGCAGTTCTTC
cdr3_aa: CASSRAQANEQFF

d_call: .
v_call: TRBV4-1
j_call: TRBJ2-4
clone_size: .
cdr3_nt: TGCGCCAGCAGCCAAGGAGCGGCTAAAGGGGTGGCCAAAAACATTCAGTACTTC
cdr3_aa: CASSQGAAKGVAKNIQYF

d_call: TRBD2
v_call: TRBV25-1
j_call: TRBJ2-7
clone_size: .
cdr3_nt: TGTGCCAGCAGGCTAGCGGGAGGATCCTACGAGCAGTACTTC
cdr3_aa: CASRLAGGSYEQYF

d_call: TRBD2
v_call: TRBV19
j_call: TRBJ2-5
clone_size: once
cdr3_nt: TGTGCCAGTAGTATCTCTGGCGGGAGGGCCGAGACCCAGTACTTC
cdr3_aa: CASSISGGRAETQYF